This T cell receptor (beta chain) was captured by sequencing in a study of blood T cell repertoires in COVID-19. Overall study context: The United States, Italy and Spain were the sources of the acute and convalescent COVID-19 samples. T cells, B-cell-depleted T cells, or PBMCs provided the cDNA or gDNA that served as material.

This CDR3 is built from 16 residues. The V and J ends lost 3 bases and 3 bases respectively, with 20 bases between them. Germline lookup yields CDR1 DFQATT and CDR2 SNEGSKA (reference sequence). Per the original data handling: Reference gene primer amplification gave nucleated cell count estimates. Some clones are missing from TCRdb's copy, which holds only in-frame ones; the method was immunoSEQ multiplex PCR. The DNA gave D and trimming, while V, J and clone size come from that table. The sample holds over 140,000 clones, over 65% seen once. The gene calls are TRBV20-1 and TRBJ1-2, with D perhaps matching TRBD1 (5 bases). Sequencing used peripheral blood. The clonotype comes from an elderly woman with active or convalescent COVID-19. The chain's CDR3 is CSASDLLREGDYGYTF. The CDR3 coding sequence is TGCAGTGCTAGTGACCTCCTTCGAGAAGGGGACTATGGCTACACCTTC.